This TCR beta chain is from a study of cytomegalovirus exposure and HLA in healthy donors. Use of 60 Vbeta and 13 Jbeta primers characterized the PCR. Sequenced by immunoSEQ multiplex PCR; TCRdb stores in-frame clones only, minus some. The repertoire consists of 170,000 or so clones, with around 80% occurring once and the leading ten covering 1%. Comment on this clone: Its antigen is undetermined.

Study-wide results and caveats: The CMV antigen specificity of a few CMV-associated chains was confirmed through in vitro analysis. Later on, analysis showed that most CMV-associated TCR beta chains appeared to be HLA-restricted. Reports showed the classifier diagnosing cytomegalovirus status with high specificity and sensitivity.

The V gene lost 0 bases and the J gene lost 5 bases, with 11 bases spanning the gap. In germline, CDR1 is MNHEY, CDR2 SVGAGI. The CDR3 is made up of 15 amino acids. Sequenced: PBMCs. The TCR was taken from a woman in her forties or fifties in good health and CMV-seropositive. The rearrangement joins TRBV6-5 to TRBJ1-5; D is undetermined. The DNA for the CDR3 is TGTGCCAGCAGTTACTCAAAATTGCGGTATCAGCCCCAGCATTTT. Protein sequence: CASSYSKLRYQPQHF.